This is a list of T cell receptor beta chains from one sample in a study of cytomegalovirus exposure and HLA in healthy donors. Method: immunoSEQ multiplex PCR; TCRdb's copy keeps in-frame clones and lacks some. Its table lists over 100,000 clones. Sequenced material: PBMCs. The receptor set was obtained from a woman aged 40 to 50 in good health and CMV-seropositive. Both conserved end residues are part of each CDR3. Each record gives: D gene, V gene, J gene, CDR3 protein, CDR3 DNA. A D gene is named only where the DNA matches it firmly.

>TRBD2|TRBV4-2|TRBJ2-7
CASSQDLGRLAGGPEEQYF
TGTGCCAGCAGCCAAGATCTAGGTCGACTAGCGGGAGGGCCAGAGGAGCAGTACTTC
>TRBD2|TRBV28|TRBJ2-1
CASSLVSPTPSGSSYNEQFF
TGTGCCAGCAGTTTAGTGTCCCCTACCCCTAGCGGGAGCTCCTACAATGAGCAGTTCTTC
>.|TRBV6-6|TRBJ2-4
CASKGGKNIQYF
TGTGCCAGCAAGGGGGGGAAGAACATTCAGTACTTC
>.|TRBV5-6|TRBJ1-2
CASSLKEVNYGYTF
TGTGCCAGCAGCTTAAAGGAGGTTAACTATGGCTACACCTTC
>.|TRBV19|TRBJ1-3
CASSMSQNSGNTIYF
TGTGCCAGTAGTATGAGCCAAAACTCTGGAAACACCATATATTTT
>TRBD1|TRBV18|TRBJ1-1
CASSPTGDGGTEAFF
TGTGCCAGCTCACCCACAGGGGATGGGGGCACTGAAGCTTTCTTT
>TRBD1|TRBV2|TRBJ2-7
CASSRTGTYEQYF
TGTGCCAGCAGTAGGACAGGGACCTACGAGCAGTACTTC
>TRBD2|TRBV11-1|TRBJ2-1
CASSLLAGVLYNEQFF
TGTGCCAGCAGCCTTTTAGCGGGAGTTCTCTACAATGAGCAGTTCTTC
>TRBD2|TRBV11-3|TRBJ2-2
CASSFSGSLLPGELFF
TGTGCCAGCAGCTTTAGCGGGAGCTTGCTCCCCGGGGAGCTGTTTTTT
>.|TRBV5-5|TRBJ1-1
CASSLAGGLDTEAFF
TGTGCCAGCAGCTTGGCCGGGGGTTTGGACACTGAAGCTTTCTTT
>TRBD1|TRBV28|TRBJ2-3
CASSRDRVTDTQYF
TGTGCCAGCAGCCGTGACAGGGTAACAGATACGCAGTATTTT
>.|TRBV5-1|TRBJ2-2
CASSLVRGELARFTGELFF
TGCGCCAGCAGCTTGGTTAGGGGAGAACTAGCACGTTTCACCGGGGAGCTGTTTTTT
>TRBD2|TRBV19|TRBJ2-1
CASSIRLAGGRNEQFF
TGTGCCAGTAGTATTCGACTAGCGGGAGGGCGGAATGAGCAGTTCTTC
>.|TRBV7-6|TRBJ2-2
CASSLGGRAAGELFF
TGTGCCAGCAGCTTAGGCGGCAGGGCGGCCGGGGAGCTGTTTTTT
>TRBD2|TRBV9|TRBJ2-7
CASSVVAGDGEQYF
TGTGCCAGCAGCGTAGTAGCGGGAGACGGCGAGCAGTACTTC
>TRBD2|TRBV5-4|TRBJ2-7
CASSSRTSGASYEQYF
TGTGCCAGCAGCAGCCGGACTAGCGGGGCCTCCTACGAGCAGTACTTC
>.|TRBV7-8|TRBJ2-6
CASSSLTGSGANVLTF
TGTGCCAGCAGCTCCCTAACCGGCTCTGGGGCCAACGTCCTGACTTTC
>TRBD1|TRBV19|TRBJ1-2
CASATGIDYGYTF
TGTGCCAGTGCGACAGGGATTGACTATGGCTACACCTTC
>.|TRBV5-1|TRBJ2-7
CASSPRGLHEQYF
TGCGCCAGCAGCCCACGAGGCCTCCACGAGCAGTACTTC
>.|TRBV14|TRBJ2-1
CASSQDGLAPYLFNEQFF
TGTGCCAGCAGCCAAGATGGGTTAGCACCCTATCTTTTTAATGAGCAGTTCTTC
>TRBD1|TRBV2|TRBJ1-2
CASSAGQGDYGYTF
TGTGCCAGCAGTGCGGGACAGGGAGACTATGGCTACACCTTC
>TRBD2|TRBV11-2|TRBJ2-1
CASSLSSGFREQFF
TGTGCCAGCAGCTTGTCTAGCGGGTTTCGGGAGCAGTTCTTC
>TRBD1|TRBV25-1|TRBJ2-5
CASSGHRGILETQYF
TGTGCCAGCAGTGGGCACAGGGGGATCTTGGAGACCCAGTACTTC
>.|TRBV30|TRBJ1-3
CAWSTGGNTIYF
TGTGCCTGGAGTACAGGGGGAAACACCATATATTTT
>.|TRBV10-3|TRBJ2-1
CAISAKTSYNEQFF
TGTGCCATCAGTGCCAAGACTAGCTACAATGAGCAGTTCTTC
>TRBD2|TRBV5-6|TRBJ2-7
CASSLDGGGEQYF
TGTGCCAGCAGCTTAGACGGCGGGGGCGAGCAGTACTTC
>.|TRBV9|TRBJ2-1
CASSVDPISYNEQFF
TGTGCCAGCAGCGTAGATCCTATCTCCTACAATGAGCAGTTCTTC
>.|TRBV19|TRBJ2-5
CASSMLGETQYF
TGTGCCAGTAGTATGTTGGGCGAGACCCAGTACTTC
>TRBD1|TRBV19|TRBJ2-7
CASSRRQGAYEQYF
TGTGCCAGTTCCCGAAGACAGGGAGCCTACGAGCAGTACTTC
>TRBD2|TRBV27|TRBJ2-1
CASSSTRLAATSNYGEKFF
TGTGCCAGCAGTTCCACCCGACTAGCGGCCACTTCGAATTATGGTGAGAAGTTCTTC
>.|TRBV7-9|TRBJ1-2
CASSAGRSYGYTF
TGTGCCAGCAGCGCAGGGCGCAGCTATGGCTACACCTTC
>.|TRBV28|TRBJ2-5
CASRTLTSLSETQYF
TGTGCCAGCAGGACATTGACTAGTCTTTCAGAGACCCAGTACTTC
>TRBD1|TRBV6-1|TRBJ2-3
CASSEAPRGTALDTQYF
TGTGCCAGCAGTGAAGCCCCTAGGGGGACAGCGCTCGATACGCAGTATTTT
>.|TRBV27|TRBJ2-2
CASSLSAGELFF
TGTGCCAGCAGTTTGAGCGCCGGGGAGCTGTTTTTT
>TRBD1|TRBV28|TRBJ1-5
CASMDRGGQPQHF
TGTGCCAGCATGGACAGGGGCGGCCAGCCCCAGCATTTT
>.|TRBV25-1|TRBJ1-1
CASSDQLSQLNTEAFF
TGTGCCAGCAGTGATCAATTGTCACAGCTGAACACTGAAGCTTTCTTT
>.|TRBV27|TRBJ1-4
CASSLGWGANEKLFF
TGTGCCAGCAGCCTTGGCTGGGGGGCTAATGAAAAACTGTTTTTT
>.|TRBV6-6|TRBJ1-6
CASSYSYEGSPLHF
TGTGCCAGCAGTTACTCGTACGAGGGTTCACCCCTCCACTTT
>TRBD1|TRBV5-5|TRBJ1-1
CASSLGTGLMNTEAFF
TGTGCCAGCAGCTTGGGGACAGGGCTTATGAACACTGAAGCTTTCTTT
>.|TRBV6-5|TRBJ1-5
CASSYSSGHQPQHF
TGTGCCAGCAGTTACTCGAGCGGACATCAGCCCCAGCATTTT
>TRBD2|TRBV6-4|TRBJ2-3
CASSRDYSSTDTQYF
TGTGCCAGCAGCAGGGACTACTCTAGCACAGATACGCAGTATTTT
>.|TRBV2|TRBJ2-2
CASSPRVGVNTGELFF
TGTGCCAGCAGCCCGAGGGTGGGAGTAAACACCGGGGAGCTGTTTTTT
>.|TRBV29-1|TRBJ2-7
CSVFIQQREQYF
TGCAGCGTTTTTATCCAACAACGCGAGCAGTACTTC
>.|TRBV19|TRBJ2-3
CASSVASGTDTQYF
TGTGCCAGTAGTGTAGCCTCAGGGACAGATACGCAGTATTTT
>TRBD1|TRBV28|TRBJ2-7
CASTDRVVYVQYF
TGTGCCAGCACTGACAGGGTAGTGTACGTGCAGTACTTC
>.|TRBV6-1|TRBJ2-2
CASRLSGGTGELFF
TGTGCCAGCAGACTTTCAGGAGGGACCGGGGAGCTGTTTTTT
>.|TRBV6-6|TRBJ1-2
CASSQGFSNYGYTF
TGTGCCAGCAGCCAGGGGTTTTCAAACTATGGCTACACCTTC
>.|TRBV15|TRBJ2-5
CATSRDFGQAQETQYF
TGTGCCACCAGCAGAGATTTCGGCCAGGCGCAAGAGACCCAGTACTTC
>TRBD2|TRBV9|TRBJ2-5
CASSVGSGGETQYF
TGTGCCAGCAGCGTAGGTAGCGGGGGAGAGACCCAGTACTTC
>.|TRBV5-1|TRBJ1-5
CASSHGGHNQPQHF
TGCGCCAGCTCTCACGGGGGTCACAATCAGCCCCAGCATTTT
>TRBD2|TRBV28|TRBJ2-1
CASSLGLAGGPSYNEQFF
TGTGCCAGCAGTTTGGGACTAGCGGGAGGGCCCTCCTACAATGAGCAGTTCTTC
>.|TRBV7-9|TRBJ2-5
CASSLEQSQETQYF
TGTGCCAGCAGCTTAGAACAGAGCCAAGAGACCCAGTACTTC
>.|TRBV13|TRBJ2-1
CASSLGRRREFF
TGTGCCAGCAGCTTAGGGCGGAGGAGAGAGTTCTTC